The clone carrying this TCR beta chain was counted between two and nine times. Its antigen is currently unknown. This entry comes from a study of T cell repertoires in cytomegalovirus infection. Study summary: Epitope selection comprised recently identified HLA-C-restricted CMV epitopes and well-studied HLA-B-restricted CMV epitopes. A matching HLA type, together with CMV infection, was signaled by public TCR beta signatures.

MiXCR, run by TCRdb on the reads, gives a single entry per CDR3 protein. The profile shows 830,000 or so distinct CDR3 sequences, around a third of them singletons. General study findings and limits: The response measured ex vivo was dominated by TCR beta clonotypes (HLA-C-restricted and CMV-specific). CMV carriers with the relevant HLA were identified by cumulative public TCR beta family frequency.

The sequences come from cultured CD8+ T cells from PBMCs, collected from culture after CMV antigen stimulation. The receptor was isolated from a human donor in good health (CMV status not recorded). Some clones in this sample may be carry-over from other donors' samples.

In DNA form, the CDR3 reads TGTGCCAGCAGCGCCCAGGGTACCTACGAGCAGTACTTC. Protein sequence: CASSAQGTYEQYF. The genes are TRBV7-9 and TRBJ2-7; a possible D gene is TRBD1 (5 bases). Trimming removed 5 bases from V and 2 bases from J, with 10 bases in between. Germline V gives CDR1 SEHNR, CDR2 FQNEAQ (reference sequence). CDR3 length: 13 residues. The full variable domain, its missing parts supplied by reference TRBV7-9 and TRBJ2-7, is DTGVSQNPRHKITKRGQNVTFRCDPISEHNRLYWYRQTLGQGPEFLTYFQNEAQLEKSRLLSDRFSAERPKGSFSTLEIQRTEQGDSAMYLCASSAQGTYEQYFGPGTRLTVT.